This passage covers 32 T cell receptor beta chains from one sample sequenced in a study of early T cells in non-severe SARS-CoV-2 infection. Via MiXCR, TCRdb re-called the 5' RACE reads, giving one row per CDR3 protein. The sample contains tens of thousands of distinct CDR3 sequences, about 15% of which appear only once. The source material was whole blood. These receptors were taken from an adult who was a healthcare worker with PCR-confirmed SARS-CoV-2 infection or an uninfected control (not recorded which).

The rearrangement uses TRBV30 and TRBJ1-2; D gene uncertain. The V gene lost 3 bases and the J gene lost 4 bases, with 12 bases spanning the gap. Germline assignment: CDR1 GTSNPN and CDR2 SVGIG (reference sequence). This CDR3 contains 13 residues. The CDR3 reads CAWRLETFYGYTF. The CDR3 bases are TGTGCCTGGAGATTGGAGACCTTCTATGGCTACACCTTC.

This clonotype was counted between two and nine times. This chain joins TRBV30 and TRBJ1-1, with a weak D call TRBD1 (6 bases). Germline CDR1 GTSNPN, CDR2 SVGIG (reference sequence). With 4 bases removed from V and 1 base from J, the gap between germline ends came to 13 bases. The CDR3 extends over 14 amino acids. CDR3 amino acids: CAWTLGQRNTEAFF. The CDR3 DNA sequence: TGTGCCTGGACCTTAGGACAGAGGAACACTGAAGCTTTCTTT.

The gene calls are TRBV28 and TRBJ2-3; 8 bases agree with TRBD2. Germline V gene lookup returns CDR1 MDHEN and CDR2 SYDVKM. This CDR3 comprises 17 residues. V gave up 2 bases and J gave up 2 bases; unmatched junction bases: 9. The CDR3 here is CASSLKAAGVNTDTQYF. The CDR3 DNA sequence: TGTGCCAGCAGTTTAAAAGCAGCGGGAGTGAACACAGATACGCAGTATTTT. The full variable domain, in which reference TRBV28 and TRBJ2-3 provide the parts outside the CDR3, is DVKVTQSSRYLVKRTGEKVFLECVQDMDHENMFWYRQDPGLGLRLIYFSYDVKMKEKGDIPEGYSVSREKKERFSLILESASTNQTSMYLCASSLKAAGVNTDTQYFGPGTRLTVL.

This clonotype was found a few times. The chain is built from TRBV25-1 and TRBJ1-2; 11 bases fit TRBD1. CDR1 and CDR2 from the germline V gene are MGHDK and SYGVNS. The CDR3 has 15 residues. Germline trimming cut 3 bases from V and 4 bases from J; bases unmatched to any gene: 4. CDR3 loop: CASSETDRGLYGYTF. The CDR3 nucleotides are TGTGCCAGCAGTGAGACGGACAGGGGGCTCTATGGCTACACCTTC.

The rearrangement links TRBV12-3 or TRBV12-4 to TRBJ2-7, with D possibly matching TRBD1 (5 bases). The CDR3 has 13 amino acids. The V and J ends lost 5 bases and 4 bases respectively, with 12 bases between them. CDR3 amino acids: CASSQYDRYEQYF. DNA of the CDR3: TGTGCCAGCAGTCAATATGACAGATACGAGCAGTACTTC.

This clonotype was found a few times. The chain recombines TRBV4-1 with TRBJ2-7, with D tentatively TRBD2 (5 bases). Germline V gives CDR1 MGHRA, CDR2 YSYEKL. The CDR3 runs 15 residues. V lost 0 bases and J lost 2, with 11 bases in between. DNA of the CDR3: TGCGCCAGCAGCCAAGACCGGGGTGGCCCCTACGAGCAGTACTTC. This codes for CASSQDRGGPYEQYF.

This clonotype was observed a few times. The rearrangement uses TRBV6-5 and TRBJ2-1; 7 bases agree with TRBD1. J was trimmed by 9 bases and V by 6 bases; bases with no gene match: 2. The germline V gene encodes CDR1 MNHEY and CDR2 SVGAGI. The CDR3 totals 11 residues. CDR3 loop: CASRTGFEQFF. For the CDR3, the DNA is TGTGCCAGCAGGACAGGGTTTGAGCAGTTCTTC.

This sequence joins TRBV21-1 and TRBJ2-7; the D call TRBD1 from the table was never checked on the DNA. TRBV21-1 is a listed pseudogene. CDR3 length equals 16 residues. This CDR3 reads CASSKALWQGPYEQYF. For the CDR3, the DNA is TGTGCCAGCAGCAAAGCGCTTTGGCAGGGTCCCTACGAGCAGTACTTC.

This clonotype was picked up many times. The rearrangement uses TRBV7-9 and TRBJ2-1, with TRBD2 as a possible D gene (6 bases). Trimming pared 2 bases from V and 8 bases from J, leaving 16 bases between. CDR3 length equals 15 residues. The germline V gene encodes CDR1 SEHNR and CDR2 FQNEAQ (reference sequence). CDR3 nucleotide sequence: TGTGCCAGCAGCTTAACGGGAGTCTCAGAGGATGAGCAGTTCTTC. As protein: CASSLTGVSEDEQFF.

This clonotype turned up a few times. V and J are TRBV15 and TRBJ1-1, with 8 bases aligning to TRBD1. V was clipped by 5 bases and J by 0 bases; unmatched bases: 5. This CDR3 has 15 residues. Germline lookup yields CDR1 LNHNV and CDR2 YYDKDF (reference sequence). CDR3 nucleotides: TGTGCCACCAGCGTAGGACAGGGCATGAACACTGAAGCTTTCTTT. Protein sequence: CATSVGQGMNTEAFF.

This clonotype has only a few counts. This chain links TRBV27 with TRBJ1-6; perhaps TRBD1 as D (5 bases). The germline gives CDR1 MNHEY, CDR2 SMNVEV (reference sequence). This CDR3 is built from 16 residues. V lost 4 bases, J lost 3 bases, and 13 bases lay in between. The CDR3 DNA reads TGTGCCAGCAGTTCCGACAGCGACCTCTATAATTCACCCCTCCACTTT. It encodes CASSSDSDLYNSPLHF.

CDR3 loop: CASSPFTGELFF. CDR3 sequence (DNA): TGTGCCAGCAGTCCCTTCACCGGGGAGCTGTTTTTT. The rearrangement links TRBV28 to TRBJ2-2; D remains ambiguous. The CDR3 extends over 12 amino acids. Germline V CDR1 and CDR2: MDHEN, SYDVKM. Trimming removed 5 bases at V and 4 bases at J, with 5 bases between.

The chain recombines TRBV7-2 with TRBJ2-3; unclear D gene. From germline, CDR1 is SGHTA and CDR2 FQGNSA. There are 11 residues in the CDR3. The V gene lost 5 bases and the J gene lost 4 bases, with 4 bases spanning the gap. CDR3 region: CASSPADTQYF. In DNA, the CDR3 is TGTGCCAGCAGCCCCGCAGATACGCAGTATTTT.

This clonotype was observed a few times. The J gene is TRBJ2-1, the V gene TRBV18, with 9 positions matching TRBD2. V shed 3 bases and J 7 bases; nucleotides not matched to a gene: 13. CDR1 and CDR2 from the germline V gene are KGHSH and LQKENI. The CDR3 is made up of 17 amino acids. This CDR3 reads CASSPTSGNNSPNEQFF. CDR3 nucleotide sequence: TGTGCCAGCTCACCGACTAGCGGAAACAACTCCCCTAATGAGCAGTTCTTC.

The rearrangement joins TRBV10-2 to TRBJ2-3; 8 positions match TRBD2. CDR1 is WSHSY and CDR2 is SAAADI in the germline V gene. This CDR3 has 14 amino acids. The ends lost 3 bases at V and 4 bases at J; junction bases unmatched: 3. DNA of the CDR3: TGCGCCAGCAGTGAACGGCGGGAGGCAGATACGCAGTATTTT. Translating gives CASSERREADTQYF.

The chain has TRBV5-4 and TRBJ2-7; D gene uncertain. The length of the CDR3 is 13 residues. Trimming cost V 2 bases and J 2 bases, with 8 bases left between them. The germline V gene has CDR1 SGHNT and CDR2 YYREEE (reference sequence). The CDR3 protein is CASSFRNAYEQYF. In DNA form, the CDR3 reads TGTGCCAGCAGCTTTAGGAACGCCTACGAGCAGTACTTC.

The genes are TRBV14 and TRBJ1-1, with no clear D. Germline-derived CDR1 and CDR2 are SGHDN and FVKESK. This CDR3 has 14 amino acids. Deletions cut 3 bases from V and 1 base from J, with 9 bases between. The CDR3 loop reads CASSHTMKNTEAFF. CDR3 DNA: TGTGCCAGCAGCCATACTATGAAGAACACTGAAGCTTTCTTT.

The table lists this clonotype with many counts. The V gene is TRBV5-1, the J gene TRBJ2-1, with TRBD2 identical over 9 bases. CDR3 length equals 15 residues. From germline, CDR1 is SGHRS and CDR2 YFSETQ. The J segment lost 7 bases and the V segment lost 0 bases, leaving 5 bases of the junction unmatched. CDR3 protein: CASSLVAGVGNEQFF. DNA of the CDR3: TGCGCCAGCAGCTTGGTAGCGGGAGTGGGGAATGAGCAGTTCTTC.

This clonotype was seen only a few times. The V gene is TRBV2, the J gene TRBJ2-1; 16 nucleotides agree with TRBD2. Germline V gene data show CDR1 as SNHLY and CDR2 as FYNNEI. The CDR3 loop spans 16 amino acids. V gave up 6 bases and J gave up 7 bases; unmatched junction bases: 6. The CDR3 protein is CASSEPGLAGGNEQFF. The CDR3 DNA reads TGTGCCAGCAGCGAACCGGGACTAGCGGGAGGGAATGAGCAGTTCTTC.

The chain employs TRBV20-1 and TRBJ2-1; D is perhaps TRBD1 or TRBD2 (5 bases each). Germline CDR1 and CDR2: DFQATT and SNEGSKA (reference sequence). V was cut by 6 bases and J by 4 bases, with 10 bases left in between. This CDR3 region has 12 residues. The DNA for the CDR3 is TGCAGTGCCGGGGCGACTTACAATGAGCAGTTCTTC. Encoded protein: CSAGATYNEQFF.

The chain combines TRBV6-1 with TRBJ2-5, with a possible D match to TRBD1 (6 bases). V was trimmed by 6 bases and J by 2 bases, leaving 10 bases between them. The CDR3 is made up of 13 amino acids. The germline gives CDR1 MNHNS, CDR2 SASEGT. The CDR3 spells CASRRGTQETQYF. In DNA form, the CDR3 reads TGTGCCAGCAGGCGTGGGACACAAGAGACCCAGTACTTC.

V is TRBV24-1 and J is TRBJ1-5; no reliable D call. The CDR3 covers 18 residues. The germline CDR1 and CDR2 sequences are KGHDR and SFDVKD. With 3 bases removed from V and 0 bases from J, the gap between germline ends came to 17 bases. In DNA form, the CDR3 reads TGTGCCACCAGTGATACGCAGGACCCCATCGATAGCAATCAGCCCCAGCATTTT. It codes for CATSDTQDPIDSNQPQHF.

The V call is TRBV11-2, the J call TRBJ1-5, with D tentatively TRBD1 (5 bases). CDR3 length equals 15 residues. Germline loops: CDR1 SGHAT, CDR2 FQNNGV. Trimming shortened V by 1 base and J by 5 bases, and 12 bases separated the two germline ends. The CDR3, as DNA: TGTGCCAGCAGCTTAGGTCTCAGGGCAGATCAGCCCCAGCATTTT. It is translated as CASSLGLRADQPQHF.

This clonotype was seen repeatedly, ten times or more. V is TRBV12-3 or TRBV12-4 and J is TRBJ2-1; the match to TRBD2 covers 12 bases. The trim removed 6 bases at V and 5 bases at J, leaving 2 bases unmatched. The CDR3 totals 14 residues. CDR3 bases: TGTGCCAGCAGCGGACTAGCGGGGAACAATGAGCAGTTCTTC. This encodes CASSGLAGNNEQFF.

The genes are TRBV7-8 and TRBJ1-4; D is uncertain. The V and J ends lost 2 bases and 6 bases respectively, with 13 bases between them. The CDR3 covers 15 residues. The germline V gene encodes CDR1 SGHVS and CDR2 FQNEAQ. For the CDR3, the DNA is TGTGCCAGCAGCTTACTAGGGTACTGGGATGAAAAACTGTTTTTT. This gives the protein CASSLLGYWDEKLFF.

The V gene is TRBV18, the J gene TRBJ2-7; D unclear. The germline gives CDR1 KGHSH, CDR2 LQKENI. This CDR3 is built from 14 residues. Trimming cost V 4 bases and J 0 bases, with 10 bases left between them. The CDR3 bases are TGTGCCAGCTCACAGGACCGGAGCTCCTACGAGCAGTACTTC. Its protein product is CASSQDRSSYEQYF. The full variable domain, with the rest looked up from reference TRBV18 and TRBJ2-7, is NAGVMQNPRHLVRRRGQEARLRCSPMKGHSHVYWYRQLPEEGLKFMVYLQKENIIDESGMPKERFSAEFPKEGPSILRIQQVVRGDSAAYFCASSQDRSSYEQYFGPGTRLTVT.

V usage is TRBV12-3 or TRBV12-4 and J usage is TRBJ2-7; TRBD1 agrees at 10 bases. V lost 6 bases to trimming and J lost 4 bases; unmatched junction nucleotides: 6. The CDR3 length is 14 residues. This chain's CDR3 is CASSPGQGDYEQYF. The DNA for the CDR3 is TGTGCCAGCAGCCCTGGACAGGGGGATTACGAGCAGTACTTC.

The V gene is TRBV30, the J gene TRBJ2-1; D might be TRBD1 or TRBD2, each matching 5 bases. The CDR3 contains 14 residues. V gave up 1 base and J gave up 5 bases, with 12 bases separating them. CDR1 and CDR2 from the germline V gene are GTSNPN and SVGIG (reference sequence). In nucleotides, the CDR3 is TGTGCCTGGAGTGCGCTGGGACGGGACAATGAGCAGTTCTTC. Encoded protein: CAWSALGRDNEQFF.

This clonotype was seen only a few times. The gene calls are TRBV5-1 and TRBJ2-5; D gene unclear. Germline V gene lookup returns CDR1 SGHRS and CDR2 YFSETQ. This CDR3 comprises 15 residues. V was trimmed by 1 base and J by 3 bases, leaving 13 bases between them. CDR3 region: CASSLSRPDEETQYF. The CDR3 nucleotides read TGCGCCAGCAGCTTGAGTAGACCGGACGAAGAGACCCAGTACTTC. The whole variable domain, remainder taken from reference TRBV5-1 and TRBJ2-5, is KAGVTQTPRYLIKTRGQQVTLSCSPISGHRSVSWYQQTPGQGLQFLFEYFSETQRNKGNFPGRFSGRQFSNSRSEMNVSTLELGDSALYLCASSLSRPDEETQYFGPGTRLLVL.

The V call is TRBV7-9, the J call TRBJ1-2; TRBD1 matches at 7 bases. Per the germline V gene, CDR1 is SEHNR and CDR2 is FQNEAQ (reference sequence). V trimming: 6 bases; J trimming: 1 base; junction bases outside the gene matches: 5. The CDR3 is 14 amino acids. The CDR3 here is CASRSQGINYGYTF. The CDR3 nucleotides are TGTGCCAGCAGGTCACAGGGGATTAACTATGGCTACACCTTC. Full variable domain (rest looked up from reference TRBV7-9 and TRBJ1-2): DTGVSQNPRHKITKRGQNVTFRCDPISEHNRLYWYRQTLGQGPEFLTYFQNEAQLEKSRLLSDRFSAERPKGSFSTLEIQRTEQGDSAMYLCASRSQGINYGYTFGSGTRLTVV.

This chain joins TRBV4-1 and TRBJ2-7; no definite D call. The CDR3 loop spans 15 amino acids. Germline V gene sequence: CDR1 MGHRA, CDR2 YSYEKL. V was pared by 8 bases and J by 0 bases, with 17 bases between. The CDR3 protein is CASAREITNSYEQYF. The CDR3 DNA reads as TGCGCCAGCGCCCGAGAGATAACGAACTCCTACGAGCAGTACTTC.

This clonotype was seen ten or more times. The J gene is TRBJ2-1, the V gene TRBV7-9; D not resolved. The CDR3 totals 10 residues. Germline assignment: CDR1 SEHNR and CDR2 FQNEAQ (reference sequence). Trimming removed 3 bases at V and 10 bases at J, with 4 bases between. The CDR3 here is CASSFQEQFF. The DNA for the CDR3 is TGTGCCAGCAGCTTTCAGGAGCAGTTCTTC.